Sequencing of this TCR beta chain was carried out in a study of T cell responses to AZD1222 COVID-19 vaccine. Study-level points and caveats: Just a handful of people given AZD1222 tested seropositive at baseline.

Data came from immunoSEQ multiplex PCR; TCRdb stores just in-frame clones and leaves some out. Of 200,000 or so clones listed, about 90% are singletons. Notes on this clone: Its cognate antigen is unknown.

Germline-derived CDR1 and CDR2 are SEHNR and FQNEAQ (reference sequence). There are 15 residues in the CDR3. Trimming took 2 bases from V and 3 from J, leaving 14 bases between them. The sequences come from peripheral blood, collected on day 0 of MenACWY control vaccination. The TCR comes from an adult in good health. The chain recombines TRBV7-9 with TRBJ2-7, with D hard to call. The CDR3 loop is CASSLMYPGLYEQYF. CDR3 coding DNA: TGTGCCAGCAGCTTAATGTACCCAGGTCTCTACGAGCAGTACTTC.